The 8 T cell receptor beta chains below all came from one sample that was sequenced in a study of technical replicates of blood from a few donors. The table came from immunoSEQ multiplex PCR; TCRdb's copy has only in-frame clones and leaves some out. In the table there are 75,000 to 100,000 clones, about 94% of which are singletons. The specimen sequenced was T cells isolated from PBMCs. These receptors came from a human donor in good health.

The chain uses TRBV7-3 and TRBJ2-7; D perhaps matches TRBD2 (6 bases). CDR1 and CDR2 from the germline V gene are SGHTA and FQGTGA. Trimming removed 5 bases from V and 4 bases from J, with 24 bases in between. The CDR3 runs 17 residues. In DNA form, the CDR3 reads TGTGCCAGCAGCCAGGACGGCGGGACCACACCACCTTACGAGCAGTACTTC. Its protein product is CASSQDGGTTPPYEQYF.

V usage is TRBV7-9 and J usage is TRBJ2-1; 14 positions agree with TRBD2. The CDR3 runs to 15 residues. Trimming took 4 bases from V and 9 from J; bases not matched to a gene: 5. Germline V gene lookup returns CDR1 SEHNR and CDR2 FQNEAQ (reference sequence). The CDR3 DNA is TGTGCCAGCAGCTCCCCGACTAGCGGGGGGGTTGAGCAGTTCTTC. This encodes CASSSPTSGGVEQFF. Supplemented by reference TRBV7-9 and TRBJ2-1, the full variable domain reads DTGVSQNPRHKITKRGQNVTFRCDPISEHNRLYWYRQTLGQGPEFLTYFQNEAQLEKSRLLSDRFSAERPKGSFSTLEIQRTEQGDSAMYLCASSSPTSGGVEQFFGPGTRLTVL.

In DNA form, the CDR3 reads TGTGCCAGCAGTTTAGGGACTTACCTGGGTCAGCCCCAGCATTTT. Amino acid sequence: CASSLGTYLGQPQHF. The V and J genes are TRBV27 and TRBJ1-5; D might be TRBD1 (5 bases). This CDR3 spans 15 amino acids. V was shortened by 2 bases and J by 6 bases, with 14 bases between the two germline ends. Looked up from germline, CDR1 is MNHEY and CDR2 is SMNVEV (reference sequence).

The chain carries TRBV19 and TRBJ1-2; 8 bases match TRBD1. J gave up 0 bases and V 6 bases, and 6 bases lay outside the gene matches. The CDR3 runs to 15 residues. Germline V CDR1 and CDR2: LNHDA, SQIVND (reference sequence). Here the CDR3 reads CASRDREDANYGYTF. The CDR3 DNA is TGTGCCAGTAGGGACAGGGAAGATGCTAACTATGGCTACACCTTC. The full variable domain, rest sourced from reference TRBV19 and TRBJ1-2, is DGGITQSPKYLFRKEGQNVTLSCEQNLNHDAMYWYRQDPGQGLRLIYYSQIVNDFQKGDIAEGYSVSREKKESFPLTVTSAQKNPTAFYLCASRDREDANYGYTFGSGTRLTVV.

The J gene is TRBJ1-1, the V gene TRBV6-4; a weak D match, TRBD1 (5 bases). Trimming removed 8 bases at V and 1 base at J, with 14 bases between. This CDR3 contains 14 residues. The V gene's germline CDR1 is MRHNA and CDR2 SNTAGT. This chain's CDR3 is CASSPGPPNTEAFF. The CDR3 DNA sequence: TGTGCCAGCTCCCCAGGGCCACCGAACACTGAAGCTTTCTTT.

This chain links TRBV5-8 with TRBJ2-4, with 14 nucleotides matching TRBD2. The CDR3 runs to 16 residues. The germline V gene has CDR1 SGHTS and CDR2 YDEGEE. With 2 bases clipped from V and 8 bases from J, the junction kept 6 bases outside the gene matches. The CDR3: CASSFGTSGSQDIQYF. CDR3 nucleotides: TGTGCCAGCAGCTTCGGGACTAGCGGGAGTCAGGACATTCAGTACTTC.

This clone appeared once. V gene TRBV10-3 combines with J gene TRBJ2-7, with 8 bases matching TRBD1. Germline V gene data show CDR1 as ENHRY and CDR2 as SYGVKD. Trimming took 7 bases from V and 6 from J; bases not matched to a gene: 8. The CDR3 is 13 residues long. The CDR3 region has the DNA TGTGCCATCACCCCGACAGGGGAAGGCGAGCAGTACTTC. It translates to CAITPTGEGEQYF.

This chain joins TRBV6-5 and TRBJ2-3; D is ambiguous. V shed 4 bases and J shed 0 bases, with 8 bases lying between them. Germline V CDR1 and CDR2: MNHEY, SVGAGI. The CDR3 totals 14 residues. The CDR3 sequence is CASSSIPSTDTQYF. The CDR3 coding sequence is TGTGCCAGCAGTTCTATTCCAAGCACAGATACGCAGTATTTT.